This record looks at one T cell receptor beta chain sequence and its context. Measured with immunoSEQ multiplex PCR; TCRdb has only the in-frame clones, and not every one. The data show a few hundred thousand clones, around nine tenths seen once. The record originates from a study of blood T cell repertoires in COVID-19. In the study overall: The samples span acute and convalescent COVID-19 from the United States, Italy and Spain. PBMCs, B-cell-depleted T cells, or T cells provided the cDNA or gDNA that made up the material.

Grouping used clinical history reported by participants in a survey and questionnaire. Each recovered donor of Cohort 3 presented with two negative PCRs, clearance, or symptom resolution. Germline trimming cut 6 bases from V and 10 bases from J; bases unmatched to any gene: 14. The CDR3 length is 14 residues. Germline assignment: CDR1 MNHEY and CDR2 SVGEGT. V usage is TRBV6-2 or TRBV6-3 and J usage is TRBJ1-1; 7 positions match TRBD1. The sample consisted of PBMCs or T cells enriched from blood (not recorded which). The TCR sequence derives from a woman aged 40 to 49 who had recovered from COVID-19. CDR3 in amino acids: CASSPGKSGTAAFF. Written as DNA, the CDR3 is TGTGCCAGCAGCCCCGGGAAGTCGGGGACAGCAGCTTTCTTT.